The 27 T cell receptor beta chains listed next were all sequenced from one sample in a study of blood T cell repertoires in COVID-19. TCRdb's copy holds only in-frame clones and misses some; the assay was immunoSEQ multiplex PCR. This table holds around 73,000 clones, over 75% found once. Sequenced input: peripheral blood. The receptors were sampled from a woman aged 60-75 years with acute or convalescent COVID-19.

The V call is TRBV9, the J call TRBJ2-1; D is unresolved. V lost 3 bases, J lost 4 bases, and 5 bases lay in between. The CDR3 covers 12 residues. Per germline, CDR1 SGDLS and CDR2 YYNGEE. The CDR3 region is CASSAQYNEQFF. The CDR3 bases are TGTGCCAGCAGCGCCCAGTACAATGAGCAGTTCTTC. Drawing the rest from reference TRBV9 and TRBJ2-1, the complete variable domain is DSGVTQTPKHLITATGQRVTLRCSPRSGDLSVYWYQQSLDQGLQFLIQYYNGEERAKGNILERFSAQQFPDLHSELNLSSLELGDSALYFCASSAQYNEQFFGPGTRLTVL.

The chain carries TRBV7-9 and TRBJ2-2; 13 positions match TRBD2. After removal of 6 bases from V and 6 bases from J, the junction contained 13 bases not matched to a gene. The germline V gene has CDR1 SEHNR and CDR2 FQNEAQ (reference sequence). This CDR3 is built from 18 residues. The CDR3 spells CASRPLTSGGSLAGELFF. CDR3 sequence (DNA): TGTGCCAGCAGGCCATTGACTAGCGGGGGGAGTTTGGCCGGGGAGCTGTTTTTT.

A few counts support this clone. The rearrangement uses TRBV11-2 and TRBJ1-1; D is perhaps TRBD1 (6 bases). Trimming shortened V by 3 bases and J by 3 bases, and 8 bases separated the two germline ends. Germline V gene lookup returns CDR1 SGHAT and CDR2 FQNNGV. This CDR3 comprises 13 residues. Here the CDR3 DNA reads TGTGCCAGCAGCTTGGACAGATACACTGAAGCTTTCTTT. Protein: CASSLDRYTEAFF.

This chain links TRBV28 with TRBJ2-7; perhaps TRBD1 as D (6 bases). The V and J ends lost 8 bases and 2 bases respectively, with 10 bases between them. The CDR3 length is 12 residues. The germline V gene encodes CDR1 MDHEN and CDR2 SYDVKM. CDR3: CASGQTTYEQYF. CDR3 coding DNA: TGTGCCAGCGGACAGACCACCTACGAGCAGTACTTC.

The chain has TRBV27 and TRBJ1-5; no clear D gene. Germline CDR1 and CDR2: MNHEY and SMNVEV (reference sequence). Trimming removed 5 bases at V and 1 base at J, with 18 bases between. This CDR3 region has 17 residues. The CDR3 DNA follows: TGTGCCAGCAGTCCCACGATTGGGTGGGCAAGCAATCAGCCCCAGCATTTT. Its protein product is CASSPTIGWASNQPQHF.

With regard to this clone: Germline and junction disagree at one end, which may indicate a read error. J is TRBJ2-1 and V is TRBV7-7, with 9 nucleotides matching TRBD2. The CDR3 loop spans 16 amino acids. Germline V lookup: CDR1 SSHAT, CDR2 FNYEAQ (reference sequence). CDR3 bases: TGTGCTAGCAGTCTCGGCGCCGGGACTAGCCACAATGAGCAGTTCTTC. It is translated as CASSLGAGTSHNEQFF.

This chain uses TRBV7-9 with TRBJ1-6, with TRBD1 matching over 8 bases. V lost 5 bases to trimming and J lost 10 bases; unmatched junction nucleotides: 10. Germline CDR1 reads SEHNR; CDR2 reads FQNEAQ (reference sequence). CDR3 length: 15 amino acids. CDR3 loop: CASSPGGAYISPLHF. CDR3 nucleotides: TGTGCCAGCAGCCCAGGGGGCGCGTATATATCACCCCTCCACTTT.

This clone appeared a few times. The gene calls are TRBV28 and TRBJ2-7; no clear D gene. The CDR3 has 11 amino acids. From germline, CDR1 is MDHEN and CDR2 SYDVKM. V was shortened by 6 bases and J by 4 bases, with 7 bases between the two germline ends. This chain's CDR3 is CASSPLYEQYF. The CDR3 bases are TGTGCCAGCAGCCCTCTTTACGAGCAGTACTTC.

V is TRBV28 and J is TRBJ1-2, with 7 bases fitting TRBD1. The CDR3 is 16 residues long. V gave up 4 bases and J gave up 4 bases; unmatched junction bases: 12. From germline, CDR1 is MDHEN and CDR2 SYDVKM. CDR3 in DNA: TGTGCCAGCAGTTGGAAACGGACAGGAAACTTCTATGGCTACACCTTC. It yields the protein CASSWKRTGNFYGYTF.

The CDR3 region has the DNA TGTGCCAGCAGTTGGGACAGGGTGTATGGCTACACCTTC. Protein sequence: CASSWDRVYGYTF. The chain carries TRBV28 and TRBJ1-2; 9 nucleotides match TRBD1. Germline values: CDR1 MDHEN, CDR2 SYDVKM. This CDR3 is built from 13 residues. V lost 4 bases and J lost 5; bases outside the gene matches: 2.

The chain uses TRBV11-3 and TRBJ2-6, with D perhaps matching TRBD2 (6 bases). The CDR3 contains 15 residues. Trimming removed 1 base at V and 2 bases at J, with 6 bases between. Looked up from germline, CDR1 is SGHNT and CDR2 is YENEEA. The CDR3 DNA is TGTGCCAGCAGCTTAGGGGGGGCTGGGGCCAACGTCCTGACTTTC. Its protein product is CASSLGGAGANVLTF.

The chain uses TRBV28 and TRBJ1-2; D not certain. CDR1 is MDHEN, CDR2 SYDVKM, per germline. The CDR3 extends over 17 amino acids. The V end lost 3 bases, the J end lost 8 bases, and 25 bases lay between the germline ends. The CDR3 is CASSFTPLYPSSMGYTF. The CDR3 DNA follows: TGTGCCAGCAGTTTCACCCCACTATATCCTTCCTCTATGGGCTACACCTTC.

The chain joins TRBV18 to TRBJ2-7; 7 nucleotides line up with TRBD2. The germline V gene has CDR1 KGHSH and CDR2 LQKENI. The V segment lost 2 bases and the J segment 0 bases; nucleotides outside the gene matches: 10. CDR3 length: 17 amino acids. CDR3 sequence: CASSPVYGGGSSYEQYF. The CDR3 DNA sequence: TGTGCCAGCTCACCAGTGTATGGCGGGGGTAGCTCCTACGAGCAGTACTTC. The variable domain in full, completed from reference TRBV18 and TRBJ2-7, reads NAGVMQNPRHLVRRRGQEARLRCSPMKGHSHVYWYRQLPEEGLKFMVYLQKENIIDESGMPKERFSAEFPKEGPSILRIQQVVRGDSAAYFCASSPVYGGGSSYEQYFGPGTRLTVT.

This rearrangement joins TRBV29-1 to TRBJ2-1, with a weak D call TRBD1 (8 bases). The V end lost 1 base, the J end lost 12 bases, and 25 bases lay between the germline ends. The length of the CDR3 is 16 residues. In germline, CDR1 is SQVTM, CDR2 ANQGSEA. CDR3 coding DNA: TGCAGCGTTGAAGGGGGAGGGACAGGCCGCGGTATAGGGCAGTTCTTC. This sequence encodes CSVEGGGTGRGIGQFF.

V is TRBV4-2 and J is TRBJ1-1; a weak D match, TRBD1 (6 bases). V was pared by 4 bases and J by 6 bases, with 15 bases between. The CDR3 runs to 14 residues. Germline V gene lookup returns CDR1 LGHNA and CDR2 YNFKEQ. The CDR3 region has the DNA TGTGCCAGCAGCCTCCTACAGGGACCGGCTGAAGCTTTCTTT. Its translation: CASSLLQGPAEAFF.

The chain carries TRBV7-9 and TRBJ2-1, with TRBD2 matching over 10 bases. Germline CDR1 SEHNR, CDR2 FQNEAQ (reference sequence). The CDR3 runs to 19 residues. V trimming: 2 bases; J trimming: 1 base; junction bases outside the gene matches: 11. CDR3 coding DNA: TGTGCCAGCAGCTTAAAGCGGGAGGGCCTGTCGGGTTCCTACAATGAGCAGTTCTTC. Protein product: CASSLKREGLSGSYNEQFF.

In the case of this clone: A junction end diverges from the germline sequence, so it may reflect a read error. The CDR3 is CASSFPQRQGMGVQEAQYF. The CDR3 DNA follows: TGTGCCAGCAGCTTCCCTCAAAGACAGGGTATGGGGGTACAAGAGGCCCAGTACTTC. The chain carries TRBV7-2 and TRBJ2-5, with 7 bases lining up with TRBD1. The length of the CDR3 is 19 residues. Germline lookup yields CDR1 SGHTA and CDR2 FQGNSA.

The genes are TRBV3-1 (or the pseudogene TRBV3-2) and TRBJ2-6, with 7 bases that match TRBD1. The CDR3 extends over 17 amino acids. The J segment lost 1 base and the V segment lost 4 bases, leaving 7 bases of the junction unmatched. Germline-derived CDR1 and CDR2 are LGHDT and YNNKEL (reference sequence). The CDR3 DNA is TGTGCCAGCAGCCCGACAGGGAGACTGTCTGGGGCCAACGTCCTGACTTTC. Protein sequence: CASSPTGRLSGANVLTF.

The CDR3 DNA is TGCGCCAGCAGCTTCCAAGGAGGGACTGAAGCTTTCTTT. Protein sequence: CASSFQGGTEAFF. The chain recombines TRBV5-1 with TRBJ1-1; D gene unclear. Germline CDR1 SGHRS, CDR2 YFSETQ. The CDR3 runs 13 residues. V was trimmed by 2 bases and J by 5 bases, leaving 10 bases between them.

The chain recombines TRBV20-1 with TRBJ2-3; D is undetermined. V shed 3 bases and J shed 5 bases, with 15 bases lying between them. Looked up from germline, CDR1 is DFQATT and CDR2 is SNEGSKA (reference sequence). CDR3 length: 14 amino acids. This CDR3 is CSASSRRHRDTQYF. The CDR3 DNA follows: TGCAGTGCTAGTTCGAGAAGACATAGAGATACGCAGTATTTT.

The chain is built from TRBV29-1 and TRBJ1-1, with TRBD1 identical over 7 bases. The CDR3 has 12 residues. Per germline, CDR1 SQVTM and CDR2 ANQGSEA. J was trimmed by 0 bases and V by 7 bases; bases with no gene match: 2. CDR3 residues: CSATGVNTEAFF. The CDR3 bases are TGCAGCGCCACAGGGGTGAACACTGAAGCTTTCTTT. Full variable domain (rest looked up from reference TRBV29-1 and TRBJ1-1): SAVISQKPSRDICQRGTSLTIQCQVDSQVTMMFWYRQQPGQSLTLIATANQGSEATYESGFVIDKFPISRPNLTFSTLTVSNMSPEDSSIYLCSATGVNTEAFFGQGTRLTVV.

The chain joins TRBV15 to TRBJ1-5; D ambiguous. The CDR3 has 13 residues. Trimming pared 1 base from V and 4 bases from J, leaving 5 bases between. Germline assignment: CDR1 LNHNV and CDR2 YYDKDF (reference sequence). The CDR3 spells CATSRGVNQPQHF. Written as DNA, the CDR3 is TGTGCCACCAGCAGAGGAGTTAATCAGCCCCAGCATTTT.

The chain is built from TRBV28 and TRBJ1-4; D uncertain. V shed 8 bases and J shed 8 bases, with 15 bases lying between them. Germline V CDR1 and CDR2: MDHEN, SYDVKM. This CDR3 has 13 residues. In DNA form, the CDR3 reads TGTGCCAGCCGCTCGTCGGGTGGGGAAAAACTGTTTTTT. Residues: CASRSSGGEKLFF.

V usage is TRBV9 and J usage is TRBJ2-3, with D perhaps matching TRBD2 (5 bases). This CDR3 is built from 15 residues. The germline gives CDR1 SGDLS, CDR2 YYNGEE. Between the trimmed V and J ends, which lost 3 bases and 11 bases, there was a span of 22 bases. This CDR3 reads CASSGGGPGLQRQYF. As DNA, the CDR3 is TGTGCCAGCAGCGGCGGAGGCCCGGGTCTCCAACGGCAGTATTTT.

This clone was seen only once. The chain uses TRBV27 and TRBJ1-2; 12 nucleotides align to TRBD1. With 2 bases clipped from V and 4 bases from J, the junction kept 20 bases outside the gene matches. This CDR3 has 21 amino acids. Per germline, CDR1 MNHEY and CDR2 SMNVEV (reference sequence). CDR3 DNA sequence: TGTGCCAGCAGTTTAAGGGGTATTGCGGGACAGGGGGCTCCCGGCTCCTATGGCTACACCTTC. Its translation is CASSLRGIAGQGAPGSYGYTF.

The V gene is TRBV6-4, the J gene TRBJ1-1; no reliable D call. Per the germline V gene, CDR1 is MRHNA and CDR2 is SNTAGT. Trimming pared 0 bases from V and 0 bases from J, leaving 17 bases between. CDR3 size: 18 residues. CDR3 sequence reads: CASSDSGFYRVMNTEAFF. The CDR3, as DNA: TGTGCCAGCAGTGACTCAGGATTTTATCGGGTGATGAACACTGAAGCTTTCTTT.

The CDR3, as DNA: TGTGCCAGCAGTTTCACGGAGGGCGGCTACACCTTC. Its translation is CASSFTEGGYTF. The chain uses TRBV12-3 or TRBV12-4 and TRBJ1-2; no clear D gene. This CDR3 contains 12 residues. The V end lost 3 bases, the J end lost 8 bases, and 10 bases lay between the germline ends.